Below, one TCR beta chain is given with its context. This entry is derived from a study of OX40 agonist ivuxolimab in advanced cancers. For the study at large: Treatment received earlier with anti-PD-1, anti-PD-L1 or anti-CTLA-4 agents was allowed, and less than 45% had some. Partial responses, seen in three patients, involved one hepatocellular carcinoma and two cutaneous melanomas.

Germline values: CDR1 WSHSY, CDR2 SAAADI. The V segment lost 6 bases and the J segment 0 bases; nucleotides outside the gene matches: 4. This CDR3 contains 16 residues. Generated by immunoSEQ multiplex PCR, the TCRdb table keeps only in-frame clones and is missing some. Of 20,000 to 25,000 clones in the sample, around nine tenths were seen once. The sequence was obtained from an adult with an advanced solid tumor such as melanoma, head and neck, liver or kidney cancer. Sequencing was performed on CD4+ or CD8+ T cells sorted from blood, taken in a trial of the OX40 agonist ivuxolimab. The rearrangement joins TRBV10-2 to TRBJ2-2; TRBD1 aligns across 10 bases. This chain's CDR3 is CASRDGTGANTGELFF. In DNA form, the CDR3 reads TGCGCCAGCAGAGACGGGACAGGGGCGAACACCGGGGAGCTGTTTTTT.